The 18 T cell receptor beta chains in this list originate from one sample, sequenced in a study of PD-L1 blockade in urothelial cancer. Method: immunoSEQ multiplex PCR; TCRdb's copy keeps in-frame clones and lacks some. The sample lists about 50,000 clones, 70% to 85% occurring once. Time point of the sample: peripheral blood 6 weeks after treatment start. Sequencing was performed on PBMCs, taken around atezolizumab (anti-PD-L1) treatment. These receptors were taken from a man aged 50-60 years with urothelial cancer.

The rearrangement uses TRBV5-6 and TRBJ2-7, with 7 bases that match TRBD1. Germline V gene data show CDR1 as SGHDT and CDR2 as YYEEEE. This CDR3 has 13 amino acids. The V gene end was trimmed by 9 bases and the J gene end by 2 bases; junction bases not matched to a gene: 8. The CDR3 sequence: CATQATGAYEQYF. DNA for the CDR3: TGTGCCACCCAAGCTACAGGGGCCTACGAGCAGTACTTC.

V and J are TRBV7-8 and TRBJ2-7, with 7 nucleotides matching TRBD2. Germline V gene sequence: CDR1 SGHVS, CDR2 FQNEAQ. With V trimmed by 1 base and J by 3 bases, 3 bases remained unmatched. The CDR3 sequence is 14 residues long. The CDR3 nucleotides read TGTGCCAGCAGCTTAGGGGGGGGTAACTACGAGCAGTACTTC. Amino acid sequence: CASSLGGGNYEQYF.

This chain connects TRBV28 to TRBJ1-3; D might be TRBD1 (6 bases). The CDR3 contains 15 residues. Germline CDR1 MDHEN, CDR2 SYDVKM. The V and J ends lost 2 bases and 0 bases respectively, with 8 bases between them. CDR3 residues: CASSLDRNSGNTIYF. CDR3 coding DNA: TGTGCCAGCAGTTTAGACAGGAACTCTGGAAACACCATATATTTT.

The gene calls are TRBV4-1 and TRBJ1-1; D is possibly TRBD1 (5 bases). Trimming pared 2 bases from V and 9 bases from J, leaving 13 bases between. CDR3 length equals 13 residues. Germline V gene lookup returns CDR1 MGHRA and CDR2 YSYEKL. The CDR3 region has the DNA TGCGCCAGCAGCCAATGGGCCAGGGAAAAAGCTTTCTTT. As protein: CASSQWAREKAFF.

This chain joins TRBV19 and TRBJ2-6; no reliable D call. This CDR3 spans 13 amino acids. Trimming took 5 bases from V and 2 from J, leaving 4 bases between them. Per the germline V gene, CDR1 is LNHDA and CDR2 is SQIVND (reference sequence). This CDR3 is CASSPTGANVLTF. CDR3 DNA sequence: TGTGCCAGTAGTCCAACTGGGGCCAACGTCCTGACTTTC.

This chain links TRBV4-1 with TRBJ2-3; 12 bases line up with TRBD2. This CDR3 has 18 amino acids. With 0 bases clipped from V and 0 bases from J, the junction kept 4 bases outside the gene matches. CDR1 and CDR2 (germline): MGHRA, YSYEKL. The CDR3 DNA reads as TGCGCCAGCAGCCAAGAAGGGGGACTAGCGGGCAGCACAGATACGCAGTATTTT. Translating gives CASSQEGGLAGSTDTQYF.

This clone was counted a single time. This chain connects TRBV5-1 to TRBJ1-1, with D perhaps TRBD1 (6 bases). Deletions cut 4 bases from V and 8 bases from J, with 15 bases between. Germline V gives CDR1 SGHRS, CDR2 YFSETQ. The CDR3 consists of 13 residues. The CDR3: CASSVTGTPEAFF. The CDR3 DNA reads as TGCGCCAGCAGCGTAACCGGGACACCGGAAGCTTTCTTT.

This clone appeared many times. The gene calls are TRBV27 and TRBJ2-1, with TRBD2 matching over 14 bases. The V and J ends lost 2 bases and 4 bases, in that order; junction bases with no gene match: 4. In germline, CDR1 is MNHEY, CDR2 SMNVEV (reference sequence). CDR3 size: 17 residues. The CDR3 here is CASSLKTSGGAYNEQFF. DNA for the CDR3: TGTGCCAGCAGTTTAAAGACTAGCGGGGGGGCGTACAATGAGCAGTTCTTC.

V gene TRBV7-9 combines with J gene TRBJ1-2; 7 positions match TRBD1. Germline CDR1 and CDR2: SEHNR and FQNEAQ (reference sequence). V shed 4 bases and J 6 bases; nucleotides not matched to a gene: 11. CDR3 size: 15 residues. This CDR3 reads CASSSLTIGQDGYTF. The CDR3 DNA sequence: TGTGCCAGCAGCTCACTAACCATAGGACAGGATGGCTACACCTTC.

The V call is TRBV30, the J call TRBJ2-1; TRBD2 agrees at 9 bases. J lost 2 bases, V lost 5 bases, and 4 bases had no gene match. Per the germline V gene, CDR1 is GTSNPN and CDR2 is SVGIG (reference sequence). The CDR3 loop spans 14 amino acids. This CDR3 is CAWETSGTYNEQFF. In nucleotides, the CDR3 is TGTGCCTGGGAGACTAGCGGTACCTACAATGAGCAGTTCTTC.

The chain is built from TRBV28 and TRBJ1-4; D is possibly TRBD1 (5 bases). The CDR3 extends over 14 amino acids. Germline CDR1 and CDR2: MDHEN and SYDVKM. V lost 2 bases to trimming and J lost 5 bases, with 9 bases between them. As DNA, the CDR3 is TGTGCCAGCAGTTTAGGACACCGAAATGAAAAACTGTTTTTT. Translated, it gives CASSLGHRNEKLFF. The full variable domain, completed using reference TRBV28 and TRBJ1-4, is DVKVTQSSRYLVKRTGEKVFLECVQDMDHENMFWYRQDPGLGLRLIYFSYDVKMKEKGDIPEGYSVSREKKERFSLILESASTNQTSMYLCASSLGHRNEKLFFGSGTQLSVL.

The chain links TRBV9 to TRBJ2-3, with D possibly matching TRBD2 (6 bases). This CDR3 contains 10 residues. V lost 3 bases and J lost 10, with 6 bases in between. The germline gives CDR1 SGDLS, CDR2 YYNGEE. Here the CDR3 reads CASSGEAQYF. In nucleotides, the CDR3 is TGTGCCAGCAGCGGGGAGGCGCAGTATTTT.

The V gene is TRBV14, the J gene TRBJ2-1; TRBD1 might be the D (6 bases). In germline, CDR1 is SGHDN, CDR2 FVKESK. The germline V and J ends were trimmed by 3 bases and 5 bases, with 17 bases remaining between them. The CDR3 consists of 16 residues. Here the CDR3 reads CASSHAQGLRNNEQFF. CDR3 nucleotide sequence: TGTGCCAGCAGCCACGCGCAGGGGCTACGAAACAATGAGCAGTTCTTC.

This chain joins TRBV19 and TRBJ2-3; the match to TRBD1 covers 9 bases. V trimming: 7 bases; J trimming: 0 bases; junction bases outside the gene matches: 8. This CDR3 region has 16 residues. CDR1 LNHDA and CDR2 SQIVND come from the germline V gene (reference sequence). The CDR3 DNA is TGTGCCAGTACTTTGGGACAGGGTGATAGCACAGATACGCAGTATTTT. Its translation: CASTLGQGDSTDTQYF.

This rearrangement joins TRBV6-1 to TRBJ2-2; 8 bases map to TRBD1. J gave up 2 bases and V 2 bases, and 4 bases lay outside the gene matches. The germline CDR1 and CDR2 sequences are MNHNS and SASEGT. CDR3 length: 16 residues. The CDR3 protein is CASSEPGQGNTGELFF. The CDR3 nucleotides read TGTGCCAGCAGTGAACCCGGACAGGGTAACACCGGGGAGCTGTTTTTT.

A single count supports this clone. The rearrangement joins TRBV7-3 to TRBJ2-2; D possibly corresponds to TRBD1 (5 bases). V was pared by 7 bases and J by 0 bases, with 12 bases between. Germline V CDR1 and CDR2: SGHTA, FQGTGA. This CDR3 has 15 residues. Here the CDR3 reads CASTQNRPNTGELFF. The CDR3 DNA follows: TGTGCCAGCACCCAGAACAGGCCGAACACCGGGGAGCTGTTTTTT. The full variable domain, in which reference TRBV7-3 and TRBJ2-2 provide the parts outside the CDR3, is GAGVSQTPSNKVTEKGKYVELRCDPISGHTALYWYRQSLGQGPEFLIYFQGTGAADDSGLPNDRFFAVRPEGSVSTLKIQRTERGDSAVYLCASTQNRPNTGELFFGEGSRLTVL.

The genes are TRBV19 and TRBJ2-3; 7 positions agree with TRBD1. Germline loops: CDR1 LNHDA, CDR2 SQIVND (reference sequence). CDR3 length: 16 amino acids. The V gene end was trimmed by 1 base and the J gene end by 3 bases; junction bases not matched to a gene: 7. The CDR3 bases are TGTGCCAGTAGTATAGCGGACAGGCCCGGGACAGATACGCAGTATTTT. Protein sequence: CASSIADRPGTDTQYF. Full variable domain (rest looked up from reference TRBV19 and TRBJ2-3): DGGITQSPKYLFRKEGQNVTLSCEQNLNHDAMYWYRQDPGQGLRLIYYSQIVNDFQKGDIAEGYSVSREKKESFPLTVTSAQKNPTAFYLCASSIADRPGTDTQYFGPGTRLTVL.

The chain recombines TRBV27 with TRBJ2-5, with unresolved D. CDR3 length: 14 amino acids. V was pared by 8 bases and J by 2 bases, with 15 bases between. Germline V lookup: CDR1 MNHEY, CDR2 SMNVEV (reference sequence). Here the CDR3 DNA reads TGTGCCAGCCGTGAGAGGCGAATGCAAGAGACCCAGTACTTC. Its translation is CASRERRMQETQYF.